This T cell receptor beta chain was profiled in a study of cytomegalovirus exposure and HLA in healthy donors. CDR1 MRHNA and CDR2 SNTAGT come from the germline V gene. The V and J ends lost 3 bases and 2 bases, in that order; junction bases with no gene match: 9. The CDR3 has 16 amino acids. This PCR relied on a set of 60 Vbeta primers and 13 Jbeta primers. Produced via immunoSEQ multiplex PCR; TCRdb's table is partial and in-frame only. The data show some 90,000 clones, about four fifths seen once. The sequence derives from a female donor in good health and CMV-seropositive. The genes are TRBV6-4 and TRBJ1-2; 7 nucleotides line up with TRBD1. Sequencing was performed on PBMCs. CDR3 amino acids: CASSEEGDSGNYGYTF. The CDR3 DNA reads as TGTGCCAGCAGTGAAGAAGGGGACAGTGGAAACTATGGCTACACCTTC.